The entry below describes one T cell receptor (beta chain). The authors' processing: Reference gene primer amplification gave nucleated cell count estimates. The assay was immunoSEQ multiplex PCR, and TCRdb's table has in-frame clones only and misses some. V and J calls and clone size are those listed in that table; D and trimming were worked out from the DNA. Of about 250,000 clones in the sample, approximately 89% were seen once. This sample is part of a study of blood T cell repertoires in COVID-19. Whole-study context: Acute and convalescent COVID-19 specimens originated in the United States, Italy and Spain. Sample material is recorded as cDNA or gDNA derived from T cells, B-cell-depleted T cells, or PBMCs.

The V and J ends lost 1 base and 3 bases respectively, with 16 bases between them. Looked up from germline, CDR1 is MNHNS and CDR2 is SASEGT. The CDR3 is made up of 16 amino acids. This sequence joins TRBV6-1 and TRBJ2-7, with D perhaps matching TRBD1 (5 bases). This receptor was taken from a woman aged 55-75 years who had recovered from COVID-19. Material for sequencing was peripheral blood. This chain's CDR3 is CASSEGSRTSIYEQYF. In DNA form, the CDR3 reads TGTGCCAGCAGTGAAGGGAGCCGGACAAGTATCTACGAGCAGTACTTC.